These T cell receptor beta chains were read from a single sample in a study of blood T cell repertoires in COVID-19. Assay: immunoSEQ multiplex PCR; the TCRdb copy retains only in-frame clones and omits some. Of approximately 250,000 clones in the sample, roughly 82% were seen once. Sequenced: peripheral blood. The receptors here all came from an elderly woman with COVID-19, enrolled during active disease. Both conserved end residues are part of each CDR3. Each record gives: clone size, V gene, D gene, J gene, CDR3 protein, CDR3 DNA. D genes are given only for firm matches. Rows give clone size only sometimes, using once, few, many, or a class for an expanded clone.

abundance: -
v_gene: TRBV7-6
d_gene: TRBD1
j_gene: TRBJ2-3
CDR3aa: CASSLDRGTDTQYF
CDR3nt: TGTGCCAGCAGCTTAGACAGGGGAACAGATACGCAGTATTTT

abundance: -
v_gene: TRBV7-2
d_gene: -
j_gene: TRBJ1-6
CDR3aa: CASSLSGGVSSLHF
CDR3nt: TGTGCCAGCAGCTTATCCGGGGGAGTGTCATCCCTCCACTTT

abundance: -
v_gene: TRBV7-8
d_gene: TRBD2
j_gene: TRBJ2-3
CDR3aa: CASSSSGGNTQYF
CDR3nt: TGTGCCAGCAGCTCTAGCGGGGGGAATACGCAGTATTTT

abundance: -
v_gene: TRBV7-2
d_gene: -
j_gene: TRBJ1-3
CDR3aa: CASRKQGTSGNTIYF
CDR3nt: TGTGCCAGCAGAAAACAGGGTACCTCTGGAAACACCATATATTTT

abundance: -
v_gene: TRBV5-1
d_gene: -
j_gene: TRBJ2-7
CDR3aa: CASSLALSYEQYF
CDR3nt: TGCGCCAGCAGCTTGGCCCTCTCCTACGAGCAGTACTTC

abundance: -
v_gene: TRBV6-5
d_gene: TRBD2
j_gene: TRBJ2-1
CDR3aa: CASSLRGGSEQFF
CDR3nt: TGTGCCAGCAGTTTGCGCGGGGGTTCTGAGCAGTTCTTC

abundance: -
v_gene: TRBV5-6
d_gene: TRBD1
j_gene: TRBJ2-1
CDR3aa: CASSSNRDRGLNEQFF
CDR3nt: TGTGCCAGCAGCAGTAATCGGGACAGGGGGCTCAATGAGCAGTTCTTC

abundance: few
v_gene: TRBV7-7
d_gene: TRBD2
j_gene: TRBJ2-5
CDR3aa: CASSPGTRSETQYF
CDR3nt: TGTGCCAGCAGCCCCGGGACTAGGTCAGAGACCCAGTACTTC

abundance: -
v_gene: TRBV28
d_gene: -
j_gene: TRBJ1-3
CDR3aa: CASREVTGAEGNTIYF
CDR3nt: TGTGCCAGCAGGGAGGTTACGGGCGCCGAGGGAAACACCATATATTTT

abundance: -
v_gene: TRBV19
d_gene: -
j_gene: TRBJ1-1
CDR3aa: CASSINRDAEAFF
CDR3nt: TGTGCCAGTAGTATAAACAGGGACGCTGAAGCTTTCTTT

abundance: -
v_gene: TRBV6-2/TRBV6-3
d_gene: -
j_gene: TRBJ1-5
CDR3aa: CASSAGWAQHF
CDR3nt: TGTGCCAGCAGTGCCGGGTGGGCCCAGCATTTT

abundance: -
v_gene: TRBV18
d_gene: -
j_gene: TRBJ1-4
CDR3aa: CASSPGAFEKLFF
CDR3nt: TGTGCCAGCTCACCAGGGGCGTTTGAAAAACTGTTTTTT

abundance: few
v_gene: TRBV7-9
d_gene: TRBD1
j_gene: TRBJ2-7
CDR3aa: CASSLLGQGLYEQYF
CDR3nt: TGTGCCAGCAGCTTACTAGGACAGGGGCTGTACGAGCAGTACTTC

abundance: -
v_gene: TRBV30
d_gene: -
j_gene: TRBJ2-5
CDR3aa: CAWRVHGGLETQYF
CDR3nt: TGTGCCTGGAGAGTACACGGGGGGCTAGAGACCCAGTACTTC

abundance: -
v_gene: TRBV12-3/TRBV12-4
d_gene: -
j_gene: TRBJ1-1
CDR3aa: CASSLAVTGSAFF
CDR3nt: TGTGCCAGCAGTTTAGCGGTCACAGGGTCTGCTTTCTTT

abundance: -
v_gene: TRBV20-1
d_gene: -
j_gene: TRBJ1-1
CDR3aa: CSLTGGIEAFF
CDR3nt: TGCAGCCTTACGGGGGGGATTGAAGCTTTCTTT

abundance: -
v_gene: TRBV28
d_gene: -
j_gene: TRBJ1-4
CDR3aa: CASSLTGPSEKLFF
CDR3nt: TGTGCCAGCAGTTTAACAGGGCCTAGTGAAAAACTGTTTTTT

abundance: -
v_gene: TRBV4-3
d_gene: TRBD1
j_gene: TRBJ1-1
CDR3aa: CASSQEGTVNTEAFF
CDR3nt: TGCGCCAGCAGCCAAGAAGGGACAGTGAACACTGAAGCTTTCTTT

abundance: few
v_gene: TRBV4-1
d_gene: TRBD1
j_gene: TRBJ1-4
CDR3aa: CASSQDNRGGEKLFF
CDR3nt: TGCGCCAGCAGCCAAGATAACAGGGGCGGTGAAAAACTGTTTTTT

abundance: -
v_gene: TRBV19
d_gene: -
j_gene: TRBJ2-2
CDR3aa: CASSVGLFKTGELFF
CDR3nt: TGTGCCAGTAGTGTGGGACTCTTCAAAACCGGGGAGCTGTTTTTT

abundance: -
v_gene: TRBV3-1/TRBV3-2
d_gene: TRBD1
j_gene: TRBJ1-3
CDR3aa: CASMQGVSGNTIYF
CDR3nt: TGTGCCAGTATGCAGGGGGTCTCTGGAAACACCATATATTTT

abundance: -
v_gene: TRBV2
d_gene: TRBD2
j_gene: TRBJ2-4
CDR3aa: CASSDGTSGLKNIQYF
CDR3nt: TGTGCCAGCAGCGACGGGACTAGCGGTTTAAAAAACATTCAGTACTTC

abundance: -
v_gene: TRBV14
d_gene: -
j_gene: TRBJ1-1
CDR3aa: CASSQVMNTEAFF
CDR3nt: TGTGCCAGCAGCCAAGTAATGAACACTGAAGCTTTCTTT

abundance: -
v_gene: TRBV7-2
d_gene: TRBD2
j_gene: TRBJ2-5
CDR3aa: CASSTRTSGGLTETQYF
CDR3nt: TGTGCCAGCAGCACCCGGACTAGCGGCGGGCTCACGGAGACCCAGTACTTC

abundance: -
v_gene: TRBV19
d_gene: TRBD1
j_gene: TRBJ2-5
CDR3aa: CASRNRGEETQYF
CDR3nt: TGTGCCAGTAGAAACAGGGGCGAAGAGACCCAGTACTTC

abundance: -
v_gene: TRBV19
d_gene: -
j_gene: TRBJ2-5
CDR3aa: CASSIGRQETQYF
CDR3nt: TGTGCCAGTAGTATAGGGCGGCAAGAGACCCAGTACTTC

abundance: -
v_gene: TRBV3-1/TRBV3-2
d_gene: -
j_gene: TRBJ1-1
CDR3aa: CASSQRYTEAFF
CDR3nt: TGTGCCAGCAGCCAACGGTACACTGAAGCTTTCTTT

abundance: -
v_gene: TRBV9
d_gene: TRBD1
j_gene: TRBJ1-1
CDR3aa: CASSVSTQGAEAFF
CDR3nt: TGTGCCAGCAGCGTTTCCACCCAGGGGGCTGAAGCTTTCTTT

abundance: -
v_gene: TRBV5-5
d_gene: TRBD1
j_gene: TRBJ1-1
CDR3aa: CASSWTGSTEAFF
CDR3nt: TGTGCCAGCAGCTGGACAGGGAGCACTGAAGCTTTCTTT

abundance: -
v_gene: TRBV28
d_gene: TRBD1
j_gene: TRBJ1-5
CDR3aa: CASKDRVSNQPQHF
CDR3nt: TGTGCCAGCAAGGACAGGGTAAGCAATCAGCCCCAGCATTTT

abundance: -
v_gene: TRBV19
d_gene: -
j_gene: TRBJ2-1
CDR3aa: CASSNSYRDEQFF
CDR3nt: TGTGCCAGTAGTAATTCCTACAGGGATGAGCAGTTCTTC

abundance: -
v_gene: TRBV7-3
d_gene: -
j_gene: TRBJ2-1
CDR3aa: CASSLDGGRRFEQFF
CDR3nt: TGTGCCAGCAGCTTAGATGGGGGGAGGAGGTTTGAGCAGTTCTTC

abundance: -
v_gene: TRBV3-1/TRBV3-2
d_gene: TRBD1
j_gene: TRBJ1-1
CDR3aa: CASSLQGVNTEAFF
CDR3nt: TGTGCCAGCAGCCTGCAGGGGGTGAACACTGAAGCTTTCTTT

abundance: once
v_gene: TRBV14
d_gene: TRBD1
j_gene: TRBJ1-2
CDR3aa: CASSRRDRVDYGYTF
CDR3nt: TGTGCCAGCAGCCGCCGGGACAGGGTTGACTATGGCTACACCTTC

abundance: -
v_gene: TRBV23-1
d_gene: -
j_gene: TRBJ2-1
CDR3aa: CASSHRQTAGNNNEQFF
CDR3nt: TGCGCCAGCAGTCACAGACAGACGGCCGGAAACAACAATGAGCAGTTCTTC

abundance: -
v_gene: TRBV12-3/TRBV12-4
d_gene: -
j_gene: TRBJ1-5
CDR3aa: CASSVQENQPQHF
CDR3nt: TGTGCCAGCAGTGTACAGGAGAATCAGCCCCAGCATTTT

abundance: -
v_gene: TRBV7-2
d_gene: -
j_gene: TRBJ2-5
CDR3aa: CASSLFRGETQYF
CDR3nt: TGTGCCAGCAGCTTATTCCGGGGAGAGACCCAGTACTTC

abundance: -
v_gene: TRBV2
d_gene: TRBD1
j_gene: TRBJ1-5
CDR3aa: CASILGQGSNQPQHF
CDR3nt: TGTGCCAGCATCTTAGGACAGGGGAGTAATCAGCCCCAGCATTTT

abundance: once
v_gene: TRBV3-1/TRBV3-2
d_gene: -
j_gene: TRBJ1-1
CDR3aa: CASSQPDRNTEAFF
CDR3nt: TGTGCCAGCAGCCAACCTGACAGAAACACTGAAGCTTTCTTT

abundance: -
v_gene: TRBV6-2/TRBV6-3
d_gene: TRBD1
j_gene: TRBJ1-5
CDR3aa: CASSSGQAKNQPQHF
CDR3nt: TGTGCCAGCAGTTCGGGACAGGCCAAGAATCAGCCCCAGCATTTT

abundance: -
v_gene: TRBV30
d_gene: -
j_gene: TRBJ1-2
CDR3aa: CAWSVANYGYTF
CDR3nt: TGTGCCTGGAGTGTCGCTAACTATGGCTACACCTTC

abundance: once
v_gene: TRBV5-1
d_gene: -
j_gene: TRBJ1-1
CDR3aa: CASQPSGDTEAFF
CDR3nt: TGCGCCAGCCAACCTTCGGGGGACACTGAAGCTTTCTTT

abundance: medium-sized
v_gene: TRBV6-5
d_gene: -
j_gene: TRBJ1-2
CDR3aa: CATKGSLTVDYGYTF
CDR3nt: TGTGCCACCAAAGGGAGTTTGACCGTCGACTATGGCTACACCTTC

abundance: -
v_gene: TRBV19
d_gene: -
j_gene: TRBJ1-4
CDR3aa: CASSVDRDIREKLFF
CDR3nt: TGTGCCAGTAGTGTGGACCGGGACATCCGTGAAAAACTGTTTTTT

abundance: -
v_gene: TRBV5-4
d_gene: TRBD1
j_gene: TRBJ1-4
CDR3aa: CASSRTGTGNEKLFF
CDR3nt: TGTGCCAGCAGTCGTACCGGGACAGGGAATGAAAAACTGTTTTTT

abundance: once
v_gene: TRBV18
d_gene: TRBD2
j_gene: TRBJ2-3
CDR3aa: CASSPGTSSGDTQYF
CDR3nt: TGTGCCAGCTCACCCGGGACTAGTTCGGGAGATACGCAGTATTTT

abundance: -
v_gene: TRBV7-2
d_gene: TRBD1
j_gene: TRBJ1-1
CDR3aa: CASSYRQGGDTEAFF
CDR3nt: TGTGCCAGCAGCTACCGACAGGGCGGCGACACTGAAGCTTTCTTT

abundance: -
v_gene: TRBV6-4
d_gene: -
j_gene: TRBJ1-4
CDR3aa: CASSPQAGGKLFF
CDR3nt: TGTGCCAGCAGCCCCCAAGCGGGAGGAAAACTGTTTTTT